A selection of T cell receptor beta chains follows, all from one sample in a study of blood T cell repertoires in COVID-19. The data were produced by immunoSEQ multiplex PCR, yet TCRdb's version contains in-frame clones alone and is incomplete. The sample holds about 51,000 clones, 65% to 85% seen once. The sample comprised peripheral blood. The receptors shown here come from a man in his forties or fifties with acute or convalescent COVID-19. CDR3s include the opening cysteine and the closing phenylalanine or tryptophan. A D gene is named only where the DNA matches it firmly. Size values are once, few and many counts, or a class for expanded clones, and some rows have none.

v_gene,j_gene,len,d_gene,abundance,CDR3nt,CDR3aa
TRBV28,TRBJ1-5,15,-,-,TGTGCCAGCAGTTTCTGGGGGCGAAACAATCAGCCCCAGCATTTT,CASSFWGRNNQPQHF
TRBV19,TRBJ1-1,14,-,-,TGTGCCAGTAGTATAGATCGGGGGGACACTGAAGCTTTCTTT,CASSIDRGDTEAFF
TRBV5-6,TRBJ2-7,15,TRBD2,once,TGTGCCAGCAGCGGCGGACTAGCGGGAGGGCTCGAGCAGTACTTC,CASSGGLAGGLEQYF
TRBV5-1,TRBJ1-2,15,TRBD1,-,TGCGCCAGCAGCCCGGGACAGGGATCTAACTATGGCTACACCTTC,CASSPGQGSNYGYTF
TRBV6-2/TRBV6-3,TRBJ2-5,15,TRBD2,-,TGTGCCAGCAGCGGACTAGCGGGAGAACGAGAGACCCAGTACTTC,CASSGLAGERETQYF
TRBV3-1/TRBV3-2,TRBJ2-5,13,-,once,TGTGCCAGCAGCCAAGACAGAATTGGGACCCAGTACTTC,CASSQDRIGTQYF
TRBV6-5,TRBJ2-5,14,-,-,TGTGCCAGCAGTTTTGGACAGTACCAAGAGACCCAGTACTTC,CASSFGQYQETQYF
TRBV10-2,TRBJ2-2,13,-,-,TGCGCCAGCAGACAGATGAACACCGGGGAGCTGTTTTTT,CASRQMNTGELFF
TRBV18,TRBJ1-1,15,-,once,TGTGCCAGCTCACAAATTAATCAGAGGGACACTGAAGCTTTCTTT,CASSQINQRDTEAFF
TRBV7-9,TRBJ2-7,14,-,-,TGTGCCAGCAGCTTAGAAATTCCTAACTACGAGCAGTACTTC,CASSLEIPNYEQYF
TRBV4-2,TRBJ2-1,16,-,few,TGTGCCAGCAGCCAAGATTCCGGACTACGACGAAATGAGCAGTTCTTC,CASSQDSGLRRNEQFF
TRBV7-9,TRBJ1-3,16,TRBD1,-,TGTGCCAGCAGCTCCCGACAGGGGGCCGGTGGAAACACCATATATTTT,CASSSRQGAGGNTIYF
TRBV19,TRBJ1-4,18,TRBD1,-,TGTGCCAGTAGTATTGGGGCTAACCCGGGACAGGTGCCTGAAAAACTGTTTTTT,CASSIGANPGQVPEKLFF
TRBV7-8,TRBJ2-7,16,-,once,TGTGCCAGCACCCCTACCCTAGGGGCAGCCTCCTACGAGCAGTACTTC,CASTPTLGAASYEQYF
TRBV7-9,TRBJ1-4,13,TRBD1,-,TGTGCCAGCAGACGACAGGGCGGGGAAAAACTGTTTTTT,CASRRQGGEKLFF
TRBV7-9,TRBJ1-2,16,-,once,TGTGCCAGCAGCTTAGAGACACGTCTTCCTAACTATGGCTACACCTTC,CASSLETRLPNYGYTF
TRBV9,TRBJ2-7,15,-,-,TGTGCCAGCAGTCCCGAAGGCGGGACCCTCTACGAGCAGTACTTC,CASSPEGGTLYEQYF
TRBV19,TRBJ1-5,13,TRBD1,-,TGTGCCAGTAGCGGGACAGTGGTCCAGCCCCAGCATTTT,CASSGTVVQPQHF
TRBV6-2/TRBV6-3,TRBJ1-1,15,TRBD1,-,TGTGCCAGCAGTAAATACAACAGGGGGGGGCCTGAAGCTTTCTTT,CASSKYNRGGPEAFF
TRBV19,TRBJ2-1,11,-,-,TGTGCCAGCGGGACTTACGATGAGCAGTTCTTC,CASGTYDEQFF
TRBV28,TRBJ2-2,15,TRBD1,-,TGTGCCAGCAGCCGGGGACAGGGGGCCACCGGGGAGCTGTTTTTT,CASSRGQGATGELFF
TRBV4-1,TRBJ1-5,15,TRBD1,-,TGCGCCAGCAGCCGGGCCTGGACAGGTCTCCAGCCCCAGCATTTT,CASSRAWTGLQPQHF
TRBV5-4,TRBJ2-1,15,-,-,TGTGCCAGCAGCCCGGACACAAGCTCCTACAATGAGCAGTTCTTC,CASSPDTSSYNEQFF
TRBV3-1/TRBV3-2,TRBJ2-5,15,TRBD1,-,TGTGCCAGCAGCCAAGGCAGGGGGCGGCAAGAGACCCAGTACTTC,CASSQGRGRQETQYF
TRBV2,TRBJ1-2,13,-,-,TGTGCCAGCAGTGCGGACAGTAACTATGGCTACACCTTC,CASSADSNYGYTF
TRBV19,TRBJ2-7,15,-,-,TGTGCCAGTAGTATAGATCCCCCTGACAGTTACGAGCAGTACTTC,CASSIDPPDSYEQYF
TRBV6-4,TRBJ2-1,15,TRBD2,few,TGTGCCAGCAGTGCTAGCGGGGGATTCTACAATGAGCAGTTCTTC,CASSASGGFYNEQFF
TRBV18,TRBJ1-2,14,TRBD1,-,TGTGCCAGCTCACCAAGGGACAGTGCCTATGGCTACACCTTC,CASSPRDSAYGYTF
TRBV5-6,TRBJ2-7,13,-,once,TGTGCCAGCAGCTCCCCGGATTGGAGCGAGCAGTACTTC,CASSSPDWSEQYF
TRBV2,TRBJ1-2,11,-,-,TGTGCCAGCCGTCCTGCGGGGGGCTACACCTTC,CASRPAGGYTF
TRBV12-3/TRBV12-4,TRBJ1-6,13,-,-,TGTGCCAGCAGACCCAAACAAGATTCACCCCTCCACTTT,CASRPKQDSPLHF
TRBV28,TRBJ2-1,17,TRBD1,few,TGTGCCAGCAGTTTACTCCAGGGGGTAGGGCTATCCAATGAGCAGTTCTTC,CASSLLQGVGLSNEQFF
TRBV21-1,TRBJ2-5,15,-,-,TGTGCCAGCAGCAGAGACTTCCCCCACCAAGAGACCCAGTACTTC,CASSRDFPHQETQYF